A selection of T cell receptor beta chains follows, all from one sample in a study of blood T cell repertoires in COVID-19. Sequencing used immunoSEQ multiplex PCR; TCRdb keeps in-frame clones, though not all of them. The sample carries hundreds of thousands of clones, over 80% recorded once. What was sequenced was peripheral blood. Receptor source: a woman in her thirties with COVID-19, enrolled during active disease. The CDR3 runs from the conserved cysteine through the conserved F or W. D genes are given only for firm matches.

CASSVGGTGYTGELFF,TRBD1,TRBV6-1
CASSLVVTSGDYNEQFF,TRBD2,TRBV11-2
CASSPGLSTEAFF,NA,TRBV18
CASSLGGEQFF,NA,TRBV5-1
CASGLARLTGELFF,NA,TRBV12-5
CASSLAQGAGELFF,TRBD1,TRBV5-5
CASSKQGLNTEAFF,NA,TRBV6-2/TRBV6-3
CASSPLSSDTQYF,NA,TRBV18
CASRLAGQNIQYF,TRBD2,TRBV12-3/TRBV12-4
CASSDSSYNSPLHF,NA,TRBV2
CASSLGGRQGSYGYTF,TRBD1,TRBV5-1
CSVGVGTSGDNEQFF,TRBD2,TRBV29-1
CASSFSGSGLPRGETQYF,NA,TRBV27
CSASKLGAYNEQFF,NA,TRBV20-1
CASSPRGGPEAFF,NA,TRBV19
CASLPGERQETQYF,NA,TRBV10-1
CASSLEGRLTDTQYF,NA,TRBV7-2